This T cell receptor (beta chain) was obtained from a study of T cell repertoires in cytomegalovirus infection. Study overall: CMV infection plus the matching HLA type was flagged by public TCR beta signatures. Regarding the study as a whole: Cumulative public TCR beta family frequency identified CMV carriers with the relevant HLA. There were HLA-C-restricted CMV-specific TCR beta clonotypes dominating the ex vivo response.

The length of the CDR3 is 15 residues. Germline V gene sequence: CDR1 LGHNA, CDR2 YNFKEQ. V lost 3 bases to trimming and J lost 1 base; unmatched junction nucleotides: 3. A word on this clonotype: The antigen is unknown.

Via MiXCR, TCRdb re-called the reads, giving one row per CDR3 protein. The data hold just under 550,000 distinct CDR3 sequences, with about a quarter observed a single time. This sequence joins TRBV4-2 and TRBJ2-7, with TRBD2 matching 10 bases. The specimen sequenced was PBMCs. This TCR derives from a human donor in good health (CMV status not recorded). Some clones in this sample may be carry-over from other donors' samples. In nucleotides, the CDR3 is TGTGCCAGCAGCCAGGGACTAGCGCTTTCCTACGAGCAGTACTTC. It is translated as CASSQGLALSYEQYF.